These 31 T cell receptor beta chains were sequenced from one sample in a study of radiotherapy plus CTLA-4 blockade in lung cancer. Method: immunoSEQ multiplex PCR; TCRdb's copy keeps in-frame clones and lacks some. Among around 99,000 clones, 88% were seen once, and the ten largest hold 4% to 6%. This sample comprised peripheral blood, obtained from a patient treated with radiotherapy plus ipilimumab. These receptors came from a human donor with non-small cell lung cancer that progressed on radiotherapy plus ipilimumab.

The CDR3 loop reads CASSPNTGVGIKQFF. In DNA form, the CDR3 reads TGTGCCAGTAGTCCGAACACAGGGGTGGGTATTAAGCAGTTCTTC. This chain uses TRBV19 with TRBJ2-1, with 7 nucleotides matching TRBD1. The CDR3 contains 15 residues. Trimming removed 5 bases from V and 11 bases from J; junction bases left unmatched: 15. The germline V gene encodes CDR1 LNHDA and CDR2 SQIVND (reference sequence).

This chain connects TRBV18 to TRBJ2-1; D might be TRBD1 or TRBD2, each matching 5 bases. CDR3 length: 13 amino acids. The V end lost 5 bases, the J end lost 5 bases, and 10 bases lay between the germline ends. Germline V gives CDR1 KGHSH, CDR2 LQKENI. CDR3 DNA sequence: TGTGCCAGCTCAATCGGGGCTAACAATGAGCAGTTCTTC. Amino acid sequence: CASSIGANNEQFF.

J is TRBJ2-5 and V is TRBV2; the D gene is possibly TRBD2 (5 bases). With 6 bases removed from V and 3 bases from J, the gap between germline ends came to 11 bases. The CDR3 has 13 residues. Germline assignment: CDR1 SNHLY and CDR2 FYNNEI. CDR3 DNA: TGTGCCAGCAGAGTAACTAGGGAAGAGACCCAGTACTTC. Encoded protein: CASRVTREETQYF.

In its sample, this clone was seen a few times. The CDR3 protein is CASSSTLSLAGSAGELFF. CDR3 coding DNA: TGCGCCAGCAGCTCGACCCTCTCATTAGCGGGATCGGCCGGGGAGCTGTTTTTT. J is TRBJ2-2 and V is TRBV5-1; TRBD2 matches at 8 bases. This CDR3 region has 18 residues. Germline V gene data show CDR1 as SGHRS and CDR2 as YFSETQ. J gave up 6 bases and V 3 bases, and 16 bases lay outside the gene matches. The variable domain in full, with the rest retrieved from reference TRBV5-1 and TRBJ2-2, is KAGVTQTPRYLIKTRGQQVTLSCSPISGHRSVSWYQQTPGQGLQFLFEYFSETQRNKGNFPGRFSGRQFSNSRSEMNVSTLELGDSALYLCASSSTLSLAGSAGELFFGEGSRLTVL.

The chain couples TRBV18 to TRBJ2-7; D might be TRBD2 (5 bases). V dropped 3 bases and J dropped 3 bases, with 9 bases sitting between them. Germline V gives CDR1 KGHSH, CDR2 LQKENI. The CDR3 consists of 13 residues. CDR3 residues: CASSPFGGYEQYF. The CDR3 DNA follows: TGTGCCAGCTCACCTTTCGGAGGCTACGAGCAGTACTTC.

This chain joins TRBV5-1 and TRBJ2-1, with 7 bases fitting TRBD2. Germline V gene data show CDR1 as SGHRS and CDR2 as YFSETQ. The ends lost 4 bases at V and 0 bases at J; junction bases unmatched: 7. The CDR3 consists of 16 residues. The CDR3 DNA sequence: TGCGCCAGCAGCGTGGGCGGGGGAAGCTCCTACAATGAGCAGTTCTTC. Translating it yields CASSVGGGSSYNEQFF.

The chain is built from TRBV19 and TRBJ2-5; possible D gene TRBD2, 6 bases. V shed 2 bases and J shed 2 bases, with 21 bases lying between them. This CDR3 is 18 amino acids long. CDR1 LNHDA and CDR2 SQIVND come from the germline V gene (reference sequence). CDR3 DNA sequence: TGTGCCAGTAGTATACAATATCCGCCCCGAGGAGGGCAAGAGACCCAGTACTTC. It encodes CASSIQYPPRGGQETQYF.

The chain combines TRBV6-1 with TRBJ1-2; 9 nucleotides agree with TRBD1. Looked up from germline, CDR1 is MNHNS and CDR2 is SASEGT. This CDR3 contains 14 residues. Unmatched junction bases numbered 8, after V lost 8 bases and J lost 4 bases. CDR3 sequence reads: CASGGQGPFYGYTF. The CDR3 nucleotides read TGTGCCAGCGGAGGACAGGGGCCGTTCTATGGCTACACCTTC.

The V and J genes are TRBV19 and TRBJ2-7; 12 nucleotides match TRBD2. Losses at the gene ends were 5 bases for V and 6 bases for J; bases not matched to a gene: 8. Germline assignment: CDR1 LNHDA and CDR2 SQIVND (reference sequence). The length of the CDR3 is 15 residues. CDR3 residues: CASSPRTSGKGEQYF. CDR3 coding DNA: TGTGCCAGTAGTCCCCGGACTAGCGGGAAGGGCGAGCAGTACTTC.

CDR3 sequence reads: CASSRRQLGYGYTF. CDR3 sequence (DNA): TGTGCCAGCAGCCGGCGACAGTTAGGATATGGCTACACCTTC. J is TRBJ1-2 and V is TRBV5-6; possibly TRBD1 for D (5 bases). Germline V CDR1 and CDR2: SGHDT, YYEEEE. V lost 4 bases to trimming and J lost 5 bases, with 15 bases between them. This CDR3 is 14 amino acids long.

The chain is built from TRBV19 and TRBJ1-5; 11 nucleotides align to TRBD1. The germline CDR1 and CDR2 sequences are LNHDA and SQIVND (reference sequence). Losses at the gene ends were 1 base for V and 7 bases for J; bases not matched to a gene: 6. The CDR3 consists of 16 residues. For the CDR3, the DNA is TGTGCCAGTAGTATAGGGACAGGGGGCCAGAACCAGCCCCAGCATTTT. As protein: CASSIGTGGQNQPQHF.

This clone showed up just once. This chain links TRBV4-2 with TRBJ2-7, with D unresolved. Deletions cut 0 bases from V and 3 bases from J, with 3 bases between. CDR3 size: 12 residues. The germline gives CDR1 LGHNA, CDR2 YNFKEQ. CDR3 amino acids: CASSQDNYEQYF. In nucleotides, the CDR3 is TGTGCCAGCAGCCAAGATAACTACGAGCAGTACTTC.

The chain couples TRBV7-8 to TRBJ2-4; D unclear. CDR1 and CDR2 from the germline V gene are SGHVS and FQNEAQ. There are 14 residues in the CDR3. The V end lost 1 base, the J end lost 9 bases, and 13 bases lay between the germline ends. The CDR3 DNA sequence: TGTGCCAGCAGCTTAGACACCCCTCTGGGCATTCAGTACTTC. Translated: CASSLDTPLGIQYF.

V and J are TRBV5-1 and TRBJ2-3; D is ambiguous. CDR3 length: 14 amino acids. Germline assignment: CDR1 SGHRS and CDR2 YFSETQ. Trimming removed 1 base at V and 4 bases at J, with 10 bases between. This chain's CDR3 is CASSLSGGADTQYF. CDR3 nucleotides: TGCGCCAGCAGCTTGAGTGGTGGGGCAGATACGCAGTATTTT.

The V gene is TRBV9, the J gene TRBJ2-3, with 13 bases aligning to TRBD2. The CDR3 is 17 residues long. CDR1 is SGDLS and CDR2 is YYNGEE in the germline V gene. Trimming removed 2 bases from V and 3 bases from J; junction bases left unmatched: 6. Here the CDR3 reads CASSVRTSGSLTDTQYF. CDR3 bases: TGTGCCAGCAGCGTCCGGACTAGCGGGAGTTTAACAGATACGCAGTATTTT.

The J gene is TRBJ2-3, the V gene TRBV13, with D possibly being TRBD2 (7 bases). The CDR3 consists of 15 residues. Trimming shortened V by 3 bases and J by 8 bases, and 18 bases separated the two germline ends. Looked up from germline, CDR1 is PRHDT and CDR2 is FYEKMQ (reference sequence). DNA for the CDR3: TGTGCCAGCAGCTTTAGGGGGACTAAACCCTTTACGCAGTATTTT. Translating gives CASSFRGTKPFTQYF.

V usage is TRBV7-9 and J usage is TRBJ2-1; TRBD1 matches 7 bases. This CDR3 is built from 16 residues. J gave up 0 bases and V 1 base, and 3 bases lay outside the gene matches. Germline lookup yields CDR1 SEHNR and CDR2 FQNEAQ (reference sequence). The CDR3 region has the DNA TGTGCCAGCAGCTTAGAACAGGGGAGCTCCTACAATGAGCAGTTCTTC. Translated, it gives CASSLEQGSSYNEQFF.

This clone was detected only once. This chain uses TRBV18 with TRBJ2-1; 10 bases are shared with TRBD2. V gave up 3 bases and J gave up 8 bases; unmatched junction bases: 7. The CDR3 covers 15 residues. Germline V gene lookup returns CDR1 KGHSH and CDR2 LQKENI. The CDR3 coding sequence is TGTGCCAGCTCACCCGCCCTAGCGGGAGAATATGAGCAGTTCTTC. Its translation is CASSPALAGEYEQFF.

The chain uses TRBV6-6 and TRBJ2-2; D perhaps matches TRBD2 (6 bases). Germline assignment: CDR1 MNHNY and CDR2 SVGAGI (reference sequence). V lost 2 bases and J 2 bases, leaving 12 bases between the germline ends. The CDR3 has 16 amino acids. CDR3 nucleotides: TGTGCCAGCAGTTACGCGGAGGGGAGTAACACCGGGGAGCTGTTTTTT. Translation gives CASSYAEGSNTGELFF.

CDR3: CASTRQGKETQYF. The CDR3 coding sequence is TGTGCCAGCACCCGACAGGGAAAAGAGACCCAGTACTTC. This rearrangement joins TRBV7-9 to TRBJ2-5, with 7 bases that match TRBD1. J lost 3 bases, V lost 7 bases, and 5 bases had no gene match. Germline V gene lookup returns CDR1 SEHNR and CDR2 FQNEAQ (reference sequence). This CDR3 contains 13 residues.

This clone was seen a few times. This chain connects TRBV7-2 to TRBJ1-2; 7 positions agree with TRBD1. The germline V gene encodes CDR1 SGHTA and CDR2 FQGNSA. The CDR3 length is 15 residues. V gave up 4 bases and J gave up 4 bases; unmatched junction bases: 9. The CDR3, as DNA: TGTGCCAGCAGCTCAACAAAGGACAGGTTCTATGGCTACACCTTC. Its translation is CASSSTKDRFYGYTF.

The rearrangement joins TRBV11-2 to TRBJ2-7, with D possibly called TRBD1 or TRBD2 (5 bases each). There are 17 residues in the CDR3. Germline CDR1 reads SGHAT; CDR2 reads FQNNGV. Trimming shortened V by 4 bases and J by 2 bases, and 21 bases separated the two germline ends. The CDR3 loop is CASSSFKRGAETYEQYF. CDR3 DNA sequence: TGTGCCAGCAGCTCCTTTAAGCGAGGGGCTGAAACCTACGAGCAGTACTTC.

V gene TRBV7-3 combines with J gene TRBJ2-5; the match to TRBD2 covers 11 bases. The CDR3 is 14 residues long. The germline gives CDR1 SGHTA, CDR2 FQGTGA. V lost 5 bases to trimming and J lost 5 bases; unmatched junction nucleotides: 4. CDR3 sequence: CASSPGLAGETQYF. The CDR3 DNA reads TGTGCCAGCAGCCCTGGACTAGCGGGCGAGACCCAGTACTTC. The full variable domain, its missing parts supplied by reference TRBV7-3 and TRBJ2-5, is GAGVSQTPSNKVTEKGKYVELRCDPISGHTALYWYRQSLGQGPEFLIYFQGTGAADDSGLPNDRFFAVRPEGSVSTLKIQRTERGDSAVYLCASSPGLAGETQYFGPGTRLLVL.

This clone has a handful of counts. The chain is built from TRBV10-2 and TRBJ1-2; tentatively, D is TRBD1 (5 bases). V lost 2 bases, J lost 7 bases, and 14 bases lay in between. This CDR3 has 14 amino acids. From germline, CDR1 is WSHSY and CDR2 SAAADI. DNA of the CDR3: TGCGCCAGCAGTGAGGGTGGGGGAGTAGGTGGCTACACCTTC. Its translation is CASSEGGGVGGYTF.

The rearrangement links TRBV2 to TRBJ2-1; 11 nucleotides line up with TRBD2. The CDR3 is 16 residues long. The germline CDR1 and CDR2 sequences are SNHLY and FYNNEI. With V trimmed by 7 bases and J by 6 bases, 11 bases remained unmatched. CDR3 protein: CASNNPGLAASNEQFF. The DNA of the CDR3 is TGTGCCAGCAACAATCCGGGACTAGCGGCCTCCAATGAGCAGTTCTTC.

The chain employs TRBV6-6 and TRBJ1-5; no firm D call. CDR1 MNHNY and CDR2 SVGAGI come from the germline V gene (reference sequence). The CDR3 runs 13 residues. Trimming pared 2 bases from V and 5 bases from J, leaving 7 bases between. The CDR3 DNA is TGTGCCAGCAGTTACATTGACTATCAGCCCCAGCATTTT. It specifies CASSYIDYQPQHF.

This clone was counted a single time. The chain couples TRBV10-2 to TRBJ2-1; a possible D gene is TRBD2 (5 bases). The germline V gene has CDR1 WSHSY and CDR2 SAAADI. V lost 3 bases and J lost 9, with 9 bases in between. This CDR3 spans 12 amino acids. CDR3 region: CASSEERAEQFF. CDR3 in DNA: TGCGCCAGCAGTGAAGAGAGGGCTGAGCAGTTCTTC.

J is TRBJ1-5 and V is TRBV21-1. TRBV21-1 is labeled a pseudogene. The CDR3 sequence is 15 residues long. In nucleotides, the CDR3 is TGTGCCAGCACCTCATACAGGGGAGGGAATCAGCCCCAGCATTTT. Translated: CASTSYRGGNQPQHF.

The chain has TRBV2 and TRBJ1-1; TRBD1 matches 7 bases. V shed 7 bases, J shed 1 base, and the junction held 6 bases outside the gene matches. From germline, CDR1 is SNHLY and CDR2 FYNNEI. This CDR3 spans 14 amino acids. The CDR3 loop reads CASTRQGENTEAFF. DNA of the CDR3: TGTGCCAGCACCCGACAGGGAGAGAACACTGAAGCTTTCTTT.

This clone was detected once. The V call is TRBV4-1, the J call TRBJ1-2, with TRBD1 matching 8 bases. The length of the CDR3 is 15 residues. Germline V CDR1 and CDR2: MGHRA, YSYEKL. With 0 bases clipped from V and 5 bases from J, the junction kept 5 bases outside the gene matches. In DNA form, the CDR3 reads TGCGCCAGCAGCCAAGACAGGGGGCGCACGTATGGCTACACCTTC. Its translation is CASSQDRGRTYGYTF.

The rearrangement joins TRBV4-1 to TRBJ2-1, with 7 bases fitting TRBD2. After removal of 0 bases from V and 3 bases from J, the junction contained 8 bases not matched to a gene. CDR3 length: 17 residues. Germline values: CDR1 MGHRA, CDR2 YSYEKL. DNA of the CDR3: TGCGCCAGCAGCCAAGATTGGTTAGCGGGTCGCTACAATGAGCAGTTCTTC. Residues: CASSQDWLAGRYNEQFF.